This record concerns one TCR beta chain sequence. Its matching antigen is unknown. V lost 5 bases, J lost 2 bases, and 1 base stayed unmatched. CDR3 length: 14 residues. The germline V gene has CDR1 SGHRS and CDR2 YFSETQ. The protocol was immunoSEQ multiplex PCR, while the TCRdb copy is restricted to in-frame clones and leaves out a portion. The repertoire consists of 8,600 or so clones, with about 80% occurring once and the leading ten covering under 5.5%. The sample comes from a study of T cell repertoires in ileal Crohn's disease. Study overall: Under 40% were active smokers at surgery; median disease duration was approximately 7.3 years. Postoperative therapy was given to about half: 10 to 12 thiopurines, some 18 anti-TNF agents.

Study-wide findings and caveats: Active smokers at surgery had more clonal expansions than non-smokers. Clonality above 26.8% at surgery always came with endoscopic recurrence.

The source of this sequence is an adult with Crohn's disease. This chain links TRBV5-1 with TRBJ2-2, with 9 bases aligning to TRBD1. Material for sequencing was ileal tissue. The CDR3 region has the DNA TGCGCCAGCAGACAGGGGGCCAACACCGGGGAGCTGTTTTTT. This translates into CASRQGANTGELFF.